These T cell receptor beta chains were read from a single sample in a study of OX40 agonist ivuxolimab in advanced cancers. Produced via immunoSEQ multiplex PCR; TCRdb's table is partial and in-frame only. The sample has some 58,000 clones, 65% to 85% seen once. Sequenced here: CD4+ or CD8+ T cells sorted from blood, sampled in a trial of the OX40 agonist ivuxolimab. The receptors shown here come from an adult with an advanced solid tumor such as melanoma, head and neck, liver or kidney cancer. CDR3s include the opening cysteine and the closing phenylalanine or tryptophan. The order of the fields is clone size, V gene, J gene, CDR3 protein. Clone size is stated in some rows and not others, as once, few, many or a class when expanded.

>.|TRBV5-5|TRBJ2-1
CASSLLTGDSFEQFF
>few|TRBV7-9|TRBJ2-1
CASSLLTGGLDEQFF
>.|TRBV4-2|TRBJ2-5
CASSQIGAGNEFGETQYF
>few|TRBV10-2|TRBJ1-2
CASSHSGGEGYTF
>.|TRBV29-1|TRBJ1-2
CSVAGTGGGYGYTF
>few|TRBV12-1|TRBJ1-5
CASSPRGRANQPQHF
>once|TRBV6-6|TRBJ1-2
CASTNALGGAGGYTF
>.|TRBV5-8|TRBJ1-2
CASSLEPGQGYYGYTF
>few|TRBV30|TRBJ1-1
CAWSRGRYTEAFF
>.|TRBV4-3|TRBJ1-1
CASSQEGRNGMNTEAFF
>.|TRBV7-9|TRBJ1-5
CASSRDSTQPQHF
>once|TRBV5-6|TRBJ1-1
CASSLGGNTEAFF
>.|TRBV19|TRBJ1-1
CASEKLPGTEAFF
>once|TRBV18|TRBJ2-5
CASSSGHPGETQYF
>.|TRBV11-2|TRBJ1-5
CASSPTGGSEAQHF
>.|TRBV15|TRBJ2-1
CATSRRRLAGGPRYNEQFF
>.|TRBV5-4|TRBJ2-7
CASSHNGGPYEQYF
>.|TRBV5-1|TRBJ2-1
CASSHGLAQYNEQFF
>.|TRBV7-6|TRBJ1-1
CASSFRVSRSMNTEAFF
>.|TRBV7-7|TRBJ2-2
CASSSNLAAGGTGELFF
>few|TRBV7-9|TRBJ2-1
CASSSPSGEQFF
>.|TRBV6-8|TRBJ2-7
CASSWEFEQYF
>.|TRBV5-4|TRBJ2-1
CASSPRTSGSYNEQFF
>.|TRBV2|TRBJ1-3
CASSGEYTIYF
>.|TRBV5-1|TRBJ2-5
CASSLGGGAQETQYF
>few|TRBV4-2|TRBJ2-1
CASSRELGDNREQFF
>.|TRBV7-3|TRBJ2-3
CASSPVVGTSGTDTQYF
>.|TRBV7-8|TRBJ2-7
CASSLTGGVSEQYF
>.|TRBV11-3|TRBJ2-3
CASSLGLGSQDTQYF
>.|TRBV13|TRBJ2-7
CASSAEGLAREQYF
>.|TRBV5-8|TRBJ2-7
CASSLVGRSYEQYF
>.|TRBV10-3|TRBJ1-5
CAIRLTENQPQHF
>once|TRBV9|TRBJ1-5
CASSVAAGLGQPQHF
>.|TRBV18|TRBJ1-1
CASSPPQGRKETEAFF
>.|TRBV5-1|TRBJ2-7
CASSLNRDTRQEQYF
>.|TRBV5-4|TRBJ2-3
CASSPRDRSTDTQYF
>.|TRBV6-1|TRBJ2-7
CASSDVGEGHDEQYF
>.|TRBV5-4|TRBJ2-3
CASSWDHTDTQYF
>.|TRBV21-1|TRBJ1-5
CASSNLGPPHGQPQHF
>medium-sized|TRBV9|TRBJ1-1
CASSVGQGEDTEAFF
>.|TRBV19|TRBJ1-2
CASSDHRGSNYGYTF
>.|TRBV5-1|TRBJ2-5
CASSLGRAPRETQYF
>.|TRBV7-2|TRBJ2-1
CASSLGPSSYNEQFF
>.|TRBV7-8|TRBJ1-3
CASSRDGASAGNTIYF
>.|TRBV7-6|TRBJ1-1
CASSLSGKGTEAFF
>.|TRBV5-4|TRBJ2-1
CASSLPSGSPSYNEQFF
>once|TRBV6-1|TRBJ2-7
CASRTEGTASYEQYF
>.|TRBV9|TRBJ2-1
CASSASGTSAPNEQFF
>.|TRBV7-9|TRBJ1-2
CASSLEAGPMGYTF
>.|TRBV30|TRBJ2-2
CAGGRIDTGELFF
>.|TRBV5-1|TRBJ2-3
CASSLDGSSTDTQYF
>.|TRBV4-2|TRBJ2-5
CASSTGTSRTGQETQYF
>.|TRBV4-2|TRBJ2-5
CASSQEGAQYF
>once|TRBV5-1|TRBJ2-2
CASSLSTNTGELFF
>once|TRBV7-3|TRBJ2-1
CASSRGGSGLDEQFF
>.|TRBV6-1|TRBJ2-5
CASSERWGGEETQYF
>once|TRBV4-2|TRBJ2-2
CASSQRAGGTGELFF
>.|TRBV11-1|TRBJ1-5
CASSQGGNRQPQHF
>few|TRBV11-2|TRBJ2-1
CASSLQTSGRAGEQFF
>.|TRBV2|TRBJ1-1
CASRDRGANTEAFF